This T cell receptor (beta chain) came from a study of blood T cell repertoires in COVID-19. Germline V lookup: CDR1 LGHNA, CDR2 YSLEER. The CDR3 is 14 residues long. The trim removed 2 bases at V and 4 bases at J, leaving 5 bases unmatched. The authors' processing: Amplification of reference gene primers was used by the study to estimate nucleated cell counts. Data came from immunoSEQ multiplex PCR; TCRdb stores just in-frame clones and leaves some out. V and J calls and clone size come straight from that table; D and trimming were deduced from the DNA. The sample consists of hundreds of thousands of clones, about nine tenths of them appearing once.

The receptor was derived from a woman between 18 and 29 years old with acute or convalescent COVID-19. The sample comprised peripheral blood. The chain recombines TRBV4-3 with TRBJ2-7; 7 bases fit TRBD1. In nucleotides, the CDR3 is TGCGCCAGCAGCCAATATACAGGGGAATACGAGCAGTACTTC. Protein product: CASSQYTGEYEQYF.